These 17 T cell receptor beta chains were all obtained from the same sample, sequenced in a study of T cell responses to AZD1222 COVID-19 vaccine. Method: immunoSEQ multiplex PCR; TCRdb's copy keeps in-frame clones and lacks some. The sample includes about 130,000 clones, about 86% of them seen just once. The sequencing used peripheral blood, collected on day 0 of AZD1222 vaccination. Source of these receptors: an adult in good health.

This chain links TRBV10-1 with TRBJ2-1; D possibly corresponds to TRBD2 (6 bases). The CDR3 sequence is 15 residues long. The V and J ends lost 2 bases and 11 bases respectively, with 19 bases between them. Per germline, CDR1 WNHNN and CDR2 SYGVQD (reference sequence). The CDR3 loop is CASSEMAGSSVKQFF. CDR3 nucleotides: TGCGCCAGCAGTGAGATGGCGGGGTCTTCGGTAAAGCAGTTCTTC.

This rearrangement joins TRBV15 to TRBJ1-2, with D perhaps TRBD1 (6 bases). The length of the CDR3 is 14 residues. Germline CDR1 LNHNV, CDR2 YYDKDF (reference sequence). With 2 bases removed from V and 7 bases from J, the gap between germline ends came to 14 bases. In nucleotides, the CDR3 is TGTGCCACCAGCAGAAATACAGGGAGTGGTGGCTACACCTTC. Its protein product is CATSRNTGSGGYTF.

This clone has at least ten counts. V usage is TRBV19 and J usage is TRBJ1-5; TRBD1 might be the D (5 bases). V lost 9 bases and J 1 base, leaving 19 bases between the germline ends. The CDR3 has 16 residues. Germline loops: CDR1 LNHDA, CDR2 SQIVND (reference sequence). The CDR3 bases are TGTGCCAGCCTAAACTCGGGGCGAAGGAGCAATCAGCCCCAGCATTTT. This gives the protein CASLNSGRRSNQPQHF.

The chain joins TRBV6-5 to TRBJ1-6; tentatively, D is TRBD1 (5 bases). CDR1 and CDR2 (germline): MNHEY, SVGAGI. V lost 6 bases and J lost 9, with 18 bases in between. CDR3 length equals 15 residues. The CDR3 sequence: CASSREMRDGSPLHF. Written as DNA, the CDR3 is TGTGCCAGCAGCCGCGAGATGAGGGACGGTTCACCCCTCCACTTT.

The genes are TRBV24-1 and TRBJ2-3; no firm D call. V gave up 4 bases and J gave up 2 bases, with 9 bases separating them. The germline gives CDR1 KGHDR, CDR2 SFDVKD. This CDR3 spans 14 amino acids. The CDR3 sequence is CATSDPGYTDTQYF. In DNA form, the CDR3 reads TGTGCCACCAGTGACCCCGGTTACACAGATACGCAGTATTTT.

V gene TRBV4-3 combines with J gene TRBJ1-6; TRBD1 aligns across 7 bases. The CDR3 extends over 18 amino acids. V lost 0 bases, J lost 3 bases, and 8 bases stayed unmatched. Germline CDR1 is LGHNA and CDR2 is YSLEER. The CDR3, as DNA: TGCGCCAGCAGCCAAGATCCAACAGGGGTCGGCTATAATTCACCCCTCCACTTT. Translated, it gives CASSQDPTGVGYNSPLHF.

The V and J genes are TRBV30 and TRBJ1-6; weak D call: TRBD1 (6 bases). Trimming removed 2 bases at V and 7 bases at J, with 9 bases between. The CDR3 sequence is 13 residues long. Germline V gene sequence: CDR1 GTSNPN, CDR2 SVGIG (reference sequence). The CDR3 DNA reads as TGTGCCTGGAGTTGGCAGGGGAATTCACCCCTCCACTTT. The encoded protein is CAWSWQGNSPLHF.

V usage is TRBV28 and J usage is TRBJ2-5; 9 bases map to TRBD1. Looked up from germline, CDR1 is MDHEN and CDR2 is SYDVKM. The trim removed 6 bases at V and 8 bases at J, leaving 13 bases unmatched. The CDR3 sequence is 15 residues long. The CDR3 loop reads CASRTPGTGFGTQYF. DNA of the CDR3: TGTGCCAGCAGGACACCCGGGACAGGGTTCGGTACCCAGTACTTC.

The V gene is TRBV5-4, the J gene TRBJ1-1, with a possible D match to TRBD1 (5 bases). This CDR3 comprises 16 residues. V dropped 2 bases and J dropped 4 bases, with 18 bases sitting between them. Germline loops: CDR1 SGHNT, CDR2 YYREEE (reference sequence). This chain's CDR3 is CASSFERQGRGTEAFF. The DNA of the CDR3 is TGTGCCAGCAGCTTTGAACGGCAGGGAAGGGGCACTGAAGCTTTCTTT.

V is TRBV4-1 and J is TRBJ2-3, with D maybe TRBD1 (6 bases). The germline gives CDR1 MGHRA, CDR2 YSYEKL. Trimming took off 0 bases at V and 5 bases at J, with 18 bases between the two ends. This CDR3 region has 17 residues. The CDR3 is CASSQDLRRGGGDTQYF. The CDR3 nucleotides are TGCGCCAGCAGCCAAGATCTTCGCAGGGGTGGTGGAGATACGCAGTATTTT.

The chain couples TRBV3-1 (or the pseudogene TRBV3-2) to TRBJ2-2; 9 bases line up with TRBD2. J gave up 5 bases and V 3 bases, and 7 bases lay outside the gene matches. The CDR3 has 16 amino acids. Germline CDR1 and CDR2: LGHDT and YNNKEL (reference sequence). The CDR3: CASSHEAGGLTGELFF. Written as DNA, the CDR3 is TGTGCCAGCAGCCACGAGGCGGGGGGGCTGACCGGGGAGCTGTTTTTT.

The chain carries TRBV7-2 and TRBJ1-5, with D perhaps matching TRBD1 (6 bases). Trimming took off 1 base at V and 5 bases at J, with 24 bases between the two ends. The CDR3 is 19 amino acids. Per germline, CDR1 SGHTA and CDR2 FQGNSA. This chain's CDR3 is CASSLGPRGDPVSHQPQHF. CDR3 bases: TGTGCCAGCAGCTTAGGGCCGAGGGGGGATCCAGTTTCTCATCAGCCCCAGCATTTT.

V is TRBV7-9 and J is TRBJ2-3; D gene ambiguous. This CDR3 region has 14 residues. Germline CDR1 and CDR2: SEHNR and FQNEAQ (reference sequence). Trimming removed 0 bases from V and 2 bases from J, with 6 bases in between. CDR3 nucleotides: TGTGCCAGCAGCTTAGCCTTCTCCACAGATACGCAGTATTTT. The encoded protein is CASSLAFSTDTQYF.

This CDR3 is CASSERTSGRPGELFF. CDR3 sequence (DNA): TGCGCCAGCAGCGAGAGGACTAGCGGGAGACCCGGGGAGCTGTTTTTT. J is TRBJ2-2 and V is TRBV5-1, with 13 bases lining up with TRBD2. CDR3 size: 16 residues. The junction had 6 bases not matched to a gene; V was cut back by 4 bases and J by 6 bases. CDR1 and CDR2 (germline): SGHRS, YFSETQ. The full variable domain, rest sourced from reference TRBV5-1 and TRBJ2-2, is KAGVTQTPRYLIKTRGQQVTLSCSPISGHRSVSWYQQTPGQGLQFLFEYFSETQRNKGNFPGRFSGRQFSNSRSEMNVSTLELGDSALYLCASSERTSGRPGELFFGEGSRLTVL.

The chain carries TRBV5-1 and TRBJ1-1; D is unresolved. CDR3 size: 15 residues. CDR1 is SGHRS, CDR2 YFSETQ, per germline. Trimming pared 0 bases from V and 3 bases from J, leaving 12 bases between. The CDR3 here is CASSLEPSRDTEAFF. As DNA, the CDR3 is TGCGCCAGCAGCTTGGAGCCCTCAAGGGACACTGAAGCTTTCTTT.

The chain joins TRBV12-3 or TRBV12-4 to TRBJ1-1, with D unclear. V was pared by 5 bases and J by 7 bases, with 8 bases between. The CDR3 consists of 11 residues. The CDR3 DNA is TGTGCCAGCAGTACTTTCGATGAAGCTTTCTTT. Protein product: CASSTFDEAFF.

The V gene is TRBV7-2, the J gene TRBJ1-3; 7 bases line up with TRBD1. V was clipped by 5 bases and J by 3 bases; unmatched bases: 7. CDR1 is SGHTA and CDR2 is FQGNSA in the germline V gene. CDR3 length equals 15 residues. The CDR3 sequence: CASSGARDSGNTIYF. In DNA, the CDR3 is TGTGCCAGCAGCGGGGCCCGGGACAGTGGAAACACCATATATTTT.